This T cell receptor beta chain was captured in a study of blood T cell repertoires in COVID-19 (dated by TCRdb to 2018 to 2020). Looking at the study overall: The collaborator samples originated in the United States, Italy and Spain and spanned the acute and convalescent phases of COVID-19. The material from the prospective study consisted of cDNA or gDNA derived from T cells, B-cell-depleted T cells, or PBMCs. Deeply sampled blood TCRbeta repertoires from subjects exposed to, actively infected with, or recovered from COVID-19 were included in the dataset. The repertoires were released in a freely available public database intended as a resource for research on the immune response to SARS-CoV-2. The samples were drawn from two sources: the first 160 participants of the ongoing ImmuneRACE study, and 950 to 1,500 subjects contributed by 6 global collaborators. A de-identified subject ID, COVID-19 status, age in years and sex were almost always included in the sample metadata. Where HLA class I and class II types were available, the types were taken from metadata supplied by the sample provider, not from assay-based typing.

Findings and caveats that apply to the study as a whole: Clinical and demographic metadata were provided uncurated, with the amount varying by source and participant.

Each collaborating institution followed its own protocols to collect whole blood in K2EDTA tubes. For TCRbeta analysis, collaborators shipped samples in one of three forms: frozen whole blood, isolated PBMCs, or DNA extracted from either of those sample types. CDR1 and CDR2 (LNHDA, SQIVND) derive from the germline V gene (reference sequence). The CDR3 measures 14 amino acids from cysteine to phenylalanine. Here the CDR3 DNA is all that survives: 42 bases in frame from base 1. V sheds 9 bases and J sheds 6 bases, leaving 21 bases between their ends. This clone came up a few times. It lacks a known antigen. Base qualities are not recorded, but no much larger clone differs from it by a single base. TCRbeta CDR3 regions were amplified from genomic DNA using the immunoSEQ Assay, a bias-controlled multiplex PCR. In the original analysis: Within the assay, amplification of reference gene primers was used to estimate how many nucleated cells each sample contained. To quantify the absolute abundance of each unique TCRbeta CDR3 rearrangement, sequence reads were collapsed and filtered. Productive Simpson clonality was computed per sample as the square root of Simpson's diversity index over productive rearrangements. The table was pulled from immuneACCESS by TCRdb, which kept in-frame rearrangements only. Such tables lose some clones; where checked, under half of the loss comes from unresolved V genes, and the rest has no known cause. V, J and clone size were drawn from that table, and D and trimming were deduced from the DNA. For this sample the table gives 200,000 to 300,000 clones, of which 80% to 90% were detected only once. The ten largest clonotypes hold roughly 4% of the sample.

This receptor chain uses TRBV19 and TRBJ2-7; TRBD2 might be the D gene, on 6 matching bases. This TCR came from a man between 60 and 70 years old with acute or convalescent COVID-19. The sequenced material came from peripheral blood. The DNA is as follows: TGTGCCAGCTCACGAAACGGGCAGGGAGGCGAGCAGTACTTC. Translated, this gives CASSRNGQGGEQYF.